Here is one T cell receptor beta chain with its context. Its antigen is unknown. The sample comes from a study of CD8 T cells in ankylosing spondylitis. Findings and limits, study-wide: About 8 highly homologous variants made up a TCR beta motif that seemed to typify ankylosing spondylitis blood.

V lost 0 bases, J lost 3 bases, and 12 bases stayed unmatched. The CDR3 contains 18 residues. CDR1 is LNHNV and CDR2 is YYDKDF in the germline V gene (reference sequence). TCRdb called the 5' RACE reads again in MiXCR, with one record for every CDR3 protein. The data contain about 750,000 distinct CDR3 sequences, under 20% of them singletons. The receptor was isolated from a male donor with ankylosing spondylitis. The genes are TRBV15 and TRBJ2-3, with 7 nucleotides matching TRBD1. The specimen sequenced was blood, either unsorted or a sorted T cell fraction (not recorded which). In nucleotides, the CDR3 is TGTGCCACCAGCAGAGATCCCCAGACAGGGATCATAACAGATACGCAGTATTTT. The encoded protein is CATSRDPQTGIITDTQYF. The variable domain in full, with the rest retrieved from reference TRBV15 and TRBJ2-3, is DAMVIQNPRYQVTQFGKPVTLSCSQTLNHNVMYWYQQKSSQAPKLLFHYYDKDFNNEADTPDNFQSRRPNTSFCFLDIRSPGLGDTAMYLCATSRDPQTGIITDTQYFGPGTRLTVL.